A selection of T cell receptor beta chains follows, all from one sample in a study of control samples from healthy donors and cancer patients. Method: immunoSEQ multiplex PCR; TCRdb's copy keeps in-frame clones and lacks some. The profile shows around 100,000 clones, approximately 86% of them singletons. Source material: blood. These receptors were collected from a man aged 30 to 39 in good health. Both conserved end residues are part of each CDR3. D genes are given only for firm matches. Size is stated for part of the rows, as once, few or many counts, or as a class when the clone is expanded.

TRBV25-1,-,-,TRBJ2-1,TGTGCCAGCTCTGGGGGAAGTTTTAGGTACAATGAGCAGTTCTTC,CASSGGSFRYNEQFF
TRBV3-1/TRBV3-2,-,-,TRBJ1-1,TGTGCCAGCAGCCCCTGGGGAGGGCCCGGGAACACTGAAGCTTTCTTT,CASSPWGGPGNTEAFF
TRBV5-1,TRBD2,-,TRBJ2-1,TGCGCCAGCAGCTTGGGTCGGGGGGAGATCTATGAGCAGTTCTTC,CASSLGRGEIYEQFF
TRBV27,-,few,TRBJ1-3,TGTGCCAGGGAAGGCTTCAGGGACGGAAACACCATATATTTT,CAREGFRDGNTIYF
TRBV6-2/TRBV6-3,TRBD1,-,TRBJ2-7,TGTGCCAGCAGCAGGACAGGGGGAATTCTCGAGCAGTACTTC,CASSRTGGILEQYF
TRBV14,TRBD1,-,TRBJ2-7,TGTGCCAGCAGCCAAGTTCGACAGGGGACGTACGAGCAGTACTTC,CASSQVRQGTYEQYF
TRBV28,-,-,TRBJ1-2,TGTGCCAGCAGTTTAGAGGCGTTAGGAACCTATGGCTACACCTTC,CASSLEALGTYGYTF
TRBV5-1,-,once,TRBJ2-1,TGCGCCAGCAGCCCTGACCGCAGCTTGGACTACAATGAGCAGTTCTTC,CASSPDRSLDYNEQFF
TRBV10-3,-,-,TRBJ1-5,TGTGCCATCAGTGAGGGGGGGCATCAGCCCCAGCATTTT,CAISEGGHQPQHF
TRBV25-1,-,-,TRBJ1-2,TGTGCCAGCAGTGAATATACGGCAGGGAGCTATGGCTACACCTTC,CASSEYTAGSYGYTF
TRBV2,TRBD1,-,TRBJ2-5,TGTGCCAGCAGCCAAACAGGGGTTGAGACCCAGTACTTC,CASSQTGVETQYF
TRBV27,-,-,TRBJ1-1,TGTGCCAGCAGTCTTCAGGGGAACACTGAAGCTTTCTTT,CASSLQGNTEAFF
TRBV7-2,-,-,TRBJ2-1,TGTGCCAGCAGCTTAGACGGCAATGAGCAGTTCTTC,CASSLDGNEQFF
TRBV12-3/TRBV12-4,-,-,TRBJ1-2,TGTGCCAGCCATTCGCCTGTGGAGTCGGGCTACACCTTC,CASHSPVESGYTF
TRBV3-1/TRBV3-2,-,-,TRBJ2-1,TGTGCCAGCAGCCAAGTAGCTAGTCTTATAAACAATGAGCAGTTCTTC,CASSQVASLINNEQFF
TRBV19,-,-,TRBJ2-1,TGTGCCAGTACTGGAGGGAGCGTGGTCGATGAGCAGTTCTTC,CASTGGSVVDEQFF
TRBV14,-,-,TRBJ1-6,TGTGCCAGCAGCCGCTCGCTTGGGACGGCCTCACCCCTCCACTTT,CASSRSLGTASPLHF
TRBV15,-,-,TRBJ2-2,TGTGCCACCAGGAACAACACGGCCACCGGGGAGCTGTTTTTT,CATRNNTATGELFF
TRBV28,-,once,TRBJ2-5,TGTGCCAGCAGTTGGCCCCGGGACAACCAAGAGACCCAGTACTTC,CASSWPRDNQETQYF
TRBV6-2/TRBV6-3,TRBD2,-,TRBJ2-2,TGTGCCAGCAGCCAGGGACTAGTCCTACTCGGGGAGCTGTTTTTT,CASSQGLVLLGELFF
TRBV10-3,-,-,TRBJ2-7,TGTGCCATCATGTCTGCGGGGCGGGGGGGACAGGGCATCTACGAGCAGTACTTC,CAIMSAGRGGQGIYEQYF
TRBV4-1,TRBD2,-,TRBJ2-7,TGCGCCAGCAGCCAAGCAGGGACTAGCGGATCCTACGAGCAGTACTTC,CASSQAGTSGSYEQYF
TRBV7-3,TRBD2,-,TRBJ2-3,TGTGCCAGCAGCTTAGACGGGACTAGCAACTCAGATACGCAGTATTTT,CASSLDGTSNSDTQYF
TRBV28,TRBD2,-,TRBJ2-1,TGTGCCAGCAGCGCCCTGCAAAGACTAGCGGGAGGCCATTCCTACAATGAGCAGTTCTTC,CASSALQRLAGGHSYNEQFF
TRBV5-4,-,once,TRBJ2-7,TGTGCCAGCAGCTTGAACAGGGTCCCCTACGAGCAGTACTTC,CASSLNRVPYEQYF
TRBV5-1,-,-,TRBJ2-5,TGCGCCAGCAGCTTGGGAACCACCCCCGAGACCCAGTACTTC,CASSLGTTPETQYF
TRBV6-5,-,-,TRBJ2-3,TGTGCCAGCAGCACGATAGGGGAGGCAGATACGCAGTATTTT,CASSTIGEADTQYF
TRBV5-6,TRBD1,-,TRBJ2-7,TGTGCCAGCAGCTCGCGACAGGGGCGATATTACGAGCAGTACTTC,CASSSRQGRYYEQYF
TRBV6-4,TRBD2,few,TRBJ2-2,TGTGCCAGCCGGAGGCTAGCGGGGACTACCGGGGAGCTGTTTTTT,CASRRLAGTTGELFF
TRBV5-1,TRBD1,-,TRBJ2-3,TGCGCCAGCAGCTTACAGGGGTTCGCTAGCACAGATACGCAGTATTTT,CASSLQGFASTDTQYF
TRBV21-1,-,-,TRBJ1-2,TGTGCCAGCAGCACCTGGGACAGGGCGCTTTCCAGCTATGGCTACACCTTC,CASSTWDRALSSYGYTF
TRBV19,-,-,TRBJ2-2,TGTGCCAGTAGTAGAGAAAAATATGCCGGGGAGCTGTTTTTT,CASSREKYAGELFF
TRBV11-3,-,-,TRBJ2-2,TGTGCCAGCAGCTTAGGGCAGGGCTACACCGGGGAGCTGTTTTTT,CASSLGQGYTGELFF
TRBV4-2,TRBD2,-,TRBJ2-1,TGTGCCAGCAGCCAGATCATCCGCGGGAGGGCCGGGGATGAGCAGTTCTTC,CASSQIIRGRAGDEQFF
TRBV25-1,-,-,TRBJ2-2,TGTGCCAGCAGTGAAGGGACTGTGAACACCGGGGAGCTGTTTTTT,CASSEGTVNTGELFF
TRBV12-3/TRBV12-4,TRBD2,-,TRBJ2-7,TGTGCCAGCCGTCTAGCGGGAGTTTACGAGCAGTACTTC,CASRLAGVYEQYF